The source of this T cell receptor beta chain is a study of T-cell memory formation after mild COVID-19. As for the study in general: Most TCR clusters belonged to a single donor.

CDR1 is MNHNS, CDR2 SASEGT, per germline. This CDR3 is 15 amino acids long. V dropped 2 bases and J dropped 5 bases, with 15 bases sitting between them. Via MiXCR, TCRdb re-called the 5' RACE reads, giving one row per CDR3 protein. The table shows fewer than 250,000 distinct CDR3 sequences, with roughly 30% occurring only once. Study-level points and caveats: Clones shrinking from day 15 to 85 showed even CD4/CD8 mixes; later expanders tilted CD4+.

Note on this clonotype: Its cognate antigen is unknown.

This sequence originates from an adult woman who had mild COVID-19 (a few samples of this study predate the infection). Cell type and time point are not known. The chain has TRBV6-1 and TRBJ1-2; D is ambiguous. What was sequenced was PBMCs or a T cell subset sorted from them (not recorded which). The DNA of the CDR3 is TGTGCCAGCAGTGAACTTTGGGAGACTGGATATGGCTACACCTTC. Translated: CASSELWETGYGYTF.